These 6 T cell receptor beta chains were sequenced from one sample in a study of cytomegalovirus exposure and HLA in healthy donors. Both 60 Vbeta primers and 13 Jbeta primers went into the PCR. Clones were read by immunoSEQ multiplex PCR, and TCRdb kept only the in-frame ones, dropping some. The sample yields approximately 120,000 clones, 77% seen once. Material: PBMCs. Source of these receptors: a middle-aged woman in good health and CMV-seropositive.

The J gene is TRBJ2-5, the V gene TRBV2; 7 bases align to TRBD2. The J call may not be correct, given that the DNA end is closer to TRBJ2-7. The CDR3 contains 15 residues. In germline, CDR1 is SNHLY, CDR2 FYNNEI. The CDR3 sequence is CASSVGGSRAYEQYF. The CDR3 nucleotides read TGTGCCAGCAGTGTGGGCGGGAGTCGAGCCTACGAGCAGTACTTC.

The rearrangement links TRBV30 to TRBJ2-3, with 7 bases that match TRBD2. The V and J ends lost 2 bases and 1 base, in that order; junction bases with no gene match: 9. Germline CDR1 GTSNPN, CDR2 SVGIG (reference sequence). This CDR3 has 16 residues. CDR3 DNA sequence: TGTGCCTGGAGTAGCGGGGTAGCCCCCCGCACAGATACGCAGTATTTT. It yields the protein CAWSSGVAPRTDTQYF.

The V gene is TRBV23-1, the J gene TRBJ2-4; D not resolved. TRBV23-1 is identified as an open reading frame with a role that is uncertain. Trimming cost V 0 bases and J 1 base, with 16 bases left between them. CDR3 size: 18 residues. The CDR3 protein is CASSQSRDNPLAKNIQYF. DNA for the CDR3: TGCGCCAGCAGTCAATCCCGCGACAACCCCCTGGCCAAAAACATTCAGTACTTC.

The V and J genes are TRBV6-1 and TRBJ1-1; 11 nucleotides align to TRBD1. The CDR3 totals 15 residues. Trimming cost V 7 bases and J 6 bases; bases outside gene matches: 10. Germline assignment: CDR1 MNHNS and CDR2 SASEGT. The CDR3 here is CASKDRGRGAPEAFF. The CDR3 DNA is TGTGCCAGCAAGGACAGGGGGCGCGGGGCCCCTGAAGCTTTCTTT.

V gene TRBV7-3 combines with J gene TRBJ2-1, with 9 positions matching TRBD1. Germline trimming cut 4 bases from V and 7 bases from J; bases unmatched to any gene: 5. The germline V gene has CDR1 SGHTA and CDR2 FQGTGA. This CDR3 has 14 residues. CDR3 sequence reads: CASSSAGTGNEQFF. In DNA form, the CDR3 reads TGTGCCAGCAGCTCGGCCGGGACAGGGAATGAGCAGTTCTTC.

A word on this clone: Other DNA sequences of this sample code for an identical CDR3. V is TRBV5-4 and J is TRBJ2-7; TRBD2 matches 12 bases. The germline gives CDR1 SGHNT, CDR2 YYREEE (reference sequence). The CDR3 loop spans 14 amino acids. After removal of 0 bases from V and 5 bases from J, the junction contained 0 bases not matched to a gene. The CDR3 coding sequence is TGTGCCAGCAGCTTGGGACTAGCGGGAGACGAGCAGTACTTC. This encodes CASSLGLAGDEQYF.